A single T cell receptor (beta chain) is shown here with its context. Germline loops: CDR1 LNHNV, CDR2 YYDKDF (reference sequence). The CDR3 runs 15 residues. The V and J ends lost 2 bases and 0 bases respectively, with 8 bases between them. These data are taken from a study of T cell responses to AZD1222 COVID-19 vaccine. The repertoire was sequenced with immunoSEQ multiplex PCR; TCRdb's copy has only in-frame clones and lacks some. The data contain about 120,000 clones, 92% of them singletons. The chain is built from TRBV15 and TRBJ2-1; D perhaps matches TRBD1 (6 bases). The source of this sequence is an adult who received the AZD1222 COVID-19 vaccine. This specimen consisted of peripheral blood, obtained 28 days after the second AZD1222 dose. As DNA, the CDR3 is TGTGCCACCAGCAGAACAGGGAGCTCCTACAATGAGCAGTTCTTC. Its protein product is CATSRTGSSYNEQFF.